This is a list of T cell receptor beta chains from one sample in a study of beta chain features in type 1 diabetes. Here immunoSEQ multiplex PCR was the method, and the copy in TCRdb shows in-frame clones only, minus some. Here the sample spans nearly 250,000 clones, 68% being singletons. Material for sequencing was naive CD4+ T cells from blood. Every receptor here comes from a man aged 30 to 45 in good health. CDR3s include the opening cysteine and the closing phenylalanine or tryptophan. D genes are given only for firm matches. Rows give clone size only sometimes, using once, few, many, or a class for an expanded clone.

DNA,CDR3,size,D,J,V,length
TGTGCCAGCAGCCAGCTTGTGGGGGCCTTCACAGATACGCAGTATTTT,CASSQLVGAFTDTQYF,once,-,TRBJ2-3,TRBV7-9,16
TGTGCCAGCAGCACCCAGGGTGGCTATGGCTACACCTTC,CASSTQGGYGYTF,-,-,TRBJ1-2,TRBV6-6,13
TGCAGCGTGACTAGTTATGAGCAGTTCTTC,CSVTSYEQFF,-,-,TRBJ2-1,TRBV29-1,10
TGTGCCAGCACCCAGAGCGGACTAGCGGGGGGGGAGACCCAGTACTTC,CASTQSGLAGGETQYF,-,TRBD2,TRBJ2-5,TRBV5-4,16
TGTGCCTGGAGTGTGGAGGACCTAGCTGAAGCTTTCTTT,CAWSVEDLAEAFF,-,-,TRBJ1-1,TRBV30,13
TGTGCCTGGAGTGTAAGGGCTGGGGCCAACGTCCTGACTTTC,CAWSVRAGANVLTF,-,-,TRBJ2-6,TRBV30,14
TGTGCCTGGAGTCTTCCCTTAAGGGACAGCCAAAAGCAGTACTTC,CAWSLPLRDSQKQYF,few,TRBD1,TRBJ2-7,TRBV30,15
TGCAGTGCTAATCGGCAAGAGACCCAGTACTTC,CSANRQETQYF,-,-,TRBJ2-5,TRBV20-1,11
TGTGCCAGCAGCCCGGGACAGGGTCCTTCGGAGACCCAGTACTTC,CASSPGQGPSETQYF,few,TRBD1,TRBJ2-5,TRBV7-9,15
TGCAGCGTTGCTAGCGGGTTCCGCAATGAGCAGTTCTTC,CSVASGFRNEQFF,few,TRBD2,TRBJ2-1,TRBV29-1,13
TGTGCCATCAGCCCGGGACTAGCGGGAGTAGGAGAGCAGTTCTTC,CAISPGLAGVGEQFF,-,TRBD2,TRBJ2-1,TRBV10-3,15
TGCGCCAGCAGCCAAGATCGAGGAGTATCCTACAATGAGCAGTTCTTC,CASSQDRGVSYNEQFF,-,-,TRBJ2-1,TRBV4-3,16
TGTGCCAGCAGCTTAGCCGAGACCTTGGGCGGCTACACCTTC,CASSLAETLGGYTF,-,-,TRBJ1-2,TRBV7-2,14
TGTGCCTGGAGGGTAGGGTGGCCAGGGGCCAACGTCCTGACTTTC,CAWRVGWPGANVLTF,-,-,TRBJ2-6,TRBV30,15
TGTGCCAGCTCACCAGCGCTCTACAATGAGCAGTTCTTC,CASSPALYNEQFF,-,-,TRBJ2-1,TRBV18,13
TGTGCCTGGAGTGTAGTCAGGGGACACGAGCAGTACTTC,CAWSVVRGHEQYF,-,-,TRBJ2-7,TRBV30,13
TGTGCCAGCAGCTGGACAGGGGCCAAAAACATTCAGTACTTC,CASSWTGAKNIQYF,-,TRBD1,TRBJ2-4,TRBV5-4,14
TGCAGCGTTGATGCAGGGAAAAGGCCAGATACGCAGTATTTT,CSVDAGKRPDTQYF,-,-,TRBJ2-3,TRBV29-1,14